These T cell receptor beta chains were read from a single sample in a study of blood T cell repertoires in COVID-19. Data came from immunoSEQ multiplex PCR; TCRdb stores just in-frame clones and leaves some out. The sample contains a few hundred thousand clones, over 80% of which appear only once. The source material was PBMCs or T cells enriched from blood (not recorded which). Every receptor here comes from a human donor in a cohort exposed to, infected with or recovered from COVID-19 (not recorded which). The donor label of this sample is uncertain. The CDR3 runs from the conserved cysteine through the conserved F or W.

TRBJ2-7,TRBV27,CASSLFLAGGPYEQYF
TRBJ1-2,TRBV5-1,CASSLRGATGGYTF
TRBJ1-1,TRBV14,CASSQDASNRGFDVF
TRBJ1-1,TRBV10-3,CAISEGGAEAFF
TRBJ2-5,TRBV5-8,CASSLRQGGETQYF
TRBJ2-3,TRBV4-3,CASSQGGSAGASTDTQYF
TRBJ1-2,TRBV27,CASSSNRNNYGYTF
TRBJ1-4,TRBV6-5,CASSAGTYHEKLFF
TRBJ2-3,TRBV21-1,CASSKGAGGPSTDTQYF
TRBJ1-6,TRBV10-3,CAIGGTGDNSPLHF
TRBJ2-2,TRBV12-5,CASGLGPQGAGELFF
TRBJ1-5,TRBV30,CAWTKTGTGKNQPQHF
TRBJ1-2,TRBV4-2,CASLGPHNYGYTF
TRBJ1-6,TRBV2,CASRPPGGNSYNSPLHF
TRBJ2-3,TRBV6-4,CASSDVPGQGTDTQYF
TRBJ2-3,TRBV24-1,CATSDTGVGTDTQYF
TRBJ2-2,TRBV5-6,CASSSGTGGIGELFF
TRBJ1-1,TRBV3-1/TRBV3-2,CASSQVPGGQAFF
TRBJ2-3,TRBV5-8,CASSLQPGGTDTQYF
TRBJ2-5,TRBV7-9,CASSSYLQQETQYF
TRBJ1-5,TRBV2,CASSEVQGAQQPQHF
TRBJ1-4,TRBV19,CASREEDRANEKLFF
TRBJ2-7,TRBV10-3,CAISGGGLGPYEQYF
TRBJ2-1,TRBV27,CASSLSRLPGVNEQFF
TRBJ1-3,TRBV5-6,CASSSYRGFGNTIYF
TRBJ2-7,TRBV30,CAWSGKTGGVYYEQYF
TRBJ1-5,TRBV12-5,CASGLVIGGSSNQPQHF
TRBJ2-7,TRBV19,CASSIFALGEQYF
TRBJ1-6,TRBV5-1,CASSSGTGGGNSPLHF
TRBJ1-1,TRBV9,CASSVGQIPEAFF
TRBJ2-1,TRBV6-6,CASKATGYNEQFF
TRBJ2-1,TRBV20-1,CSAWRGGQQFF
TRBJ2-6,TRBV30,CAMGLSGANVLTF
TRBJ1-1,TRBV30,CAWSPPLEAFF
TRBJ2-7,TRBV4-3,CASSQTESSYEQYF
TRBJ2-1,TRBV11-2,CASSRDRGSYNEQFF
TRBJ1-4,TRBV24-1,CATSEANGGEKLFF
TRBJ2-2,TRBV29-1,CSVPATGGFSGELFF
TRBJ1-6,TRBV5-6,CASSQPSGSYNSPLHF
TRBJ1-5,TRBV19,CASTLGSQRNQPQHF
TRBJ1-1,TRBV9,CASSPSRQSATEAFF
TRBJ2-1,TRBV4-2,CASSLRSGLAGAHNEQFF
TRBJ2-2,TRBV7-9,CASSRRDRDTGELFF
TRBJ1-1,TRBV5-1,CASSLDGVRSMNTEAFF
TRBJ2-2,TRBV7-9,CASSLRTSGGTGELFF
TRBJ2-5,TRBV5-6,CASSYFLRGDEQETQYF